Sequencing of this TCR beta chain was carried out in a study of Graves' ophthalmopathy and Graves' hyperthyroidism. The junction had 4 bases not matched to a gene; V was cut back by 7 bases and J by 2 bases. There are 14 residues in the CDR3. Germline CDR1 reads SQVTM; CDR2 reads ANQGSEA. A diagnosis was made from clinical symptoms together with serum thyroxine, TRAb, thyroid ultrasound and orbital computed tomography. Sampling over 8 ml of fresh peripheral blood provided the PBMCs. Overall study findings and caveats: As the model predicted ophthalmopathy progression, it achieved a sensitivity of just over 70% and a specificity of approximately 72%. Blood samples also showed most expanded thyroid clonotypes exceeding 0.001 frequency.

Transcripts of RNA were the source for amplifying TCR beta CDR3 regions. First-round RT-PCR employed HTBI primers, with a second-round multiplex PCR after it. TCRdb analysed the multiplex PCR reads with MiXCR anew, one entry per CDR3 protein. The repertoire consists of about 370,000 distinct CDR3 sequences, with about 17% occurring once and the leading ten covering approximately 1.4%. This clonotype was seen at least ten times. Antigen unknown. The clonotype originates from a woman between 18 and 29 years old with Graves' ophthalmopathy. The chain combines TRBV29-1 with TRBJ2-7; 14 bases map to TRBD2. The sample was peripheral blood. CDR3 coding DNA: TGCAGCGCCGGACTAGCGGGAGGTCCCTACGAGCAGTACTTC. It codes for CSAGLAGGPYEQYF.